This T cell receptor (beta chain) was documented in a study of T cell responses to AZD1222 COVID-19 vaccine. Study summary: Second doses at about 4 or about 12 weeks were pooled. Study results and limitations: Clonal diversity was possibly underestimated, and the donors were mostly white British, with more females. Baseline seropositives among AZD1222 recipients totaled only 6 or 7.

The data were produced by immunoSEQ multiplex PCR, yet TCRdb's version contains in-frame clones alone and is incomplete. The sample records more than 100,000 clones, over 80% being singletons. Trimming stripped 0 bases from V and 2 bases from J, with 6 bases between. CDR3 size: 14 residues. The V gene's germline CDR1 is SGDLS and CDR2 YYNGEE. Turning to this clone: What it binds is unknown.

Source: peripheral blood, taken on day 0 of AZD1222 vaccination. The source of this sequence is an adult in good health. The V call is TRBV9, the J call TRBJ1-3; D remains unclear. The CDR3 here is CASSVEGTGNTIYF. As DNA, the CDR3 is TGTGCCAGCAGCGTAGAAGGGACTGGAAACACCATATATTTT.